The clone carrying this TCR beta chain was recorded only once. Its target is not known. Profiling relied on immunoSEQ multiplex PCR, and the TCRdb table lists in-frame clones only, not all of them. The profile shows about 63,000 clones, around 52% of them singletons. The CDR3 spans 17 residues. The data were obtained in a study of cytotoxic CD8 clonotypes in ibrutinib-treated CLL. Study at large: For this cohort, patients were around eleven relapsed/refractory and some 15 treatment-naive, while 17 to 18 were IGHV unmutated. Study-wide results and limits: At baseline, clonality was higher than in age-matched healthy donors and correlated with CD8+ counts.

The chain links TRBV12-1 to TRBJ1-5; TRBD1 is the table's D call, not checked against the DNA. TRBV12-1 counts as a pseudogene. The sequences come from PBMCs, collected after 12 months of ibrutinib treatment. The TCR was taken from a human donor with chronic lymphocytic leukemia. CDR3 sequence: CASSFGRAEGQGQPQHF. The CDR3 DNA is TGTGCCAGCAGCTTTGGACGGGCCGAAGGGCAGGGTCAGCCCCAGCATTTT.